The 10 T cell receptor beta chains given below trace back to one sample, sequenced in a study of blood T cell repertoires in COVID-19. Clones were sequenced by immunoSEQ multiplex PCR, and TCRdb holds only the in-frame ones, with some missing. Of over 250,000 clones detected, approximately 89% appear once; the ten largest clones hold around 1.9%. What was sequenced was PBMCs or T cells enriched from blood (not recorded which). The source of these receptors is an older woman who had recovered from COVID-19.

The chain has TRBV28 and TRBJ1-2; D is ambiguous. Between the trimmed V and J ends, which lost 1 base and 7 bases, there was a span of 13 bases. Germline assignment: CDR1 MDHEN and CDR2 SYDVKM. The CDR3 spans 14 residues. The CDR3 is CASSLFFSEIGYTF. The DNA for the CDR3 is TGTGCCAGCAGTTTATTTTTTTCGGAGATTGGCTACACCTTC.

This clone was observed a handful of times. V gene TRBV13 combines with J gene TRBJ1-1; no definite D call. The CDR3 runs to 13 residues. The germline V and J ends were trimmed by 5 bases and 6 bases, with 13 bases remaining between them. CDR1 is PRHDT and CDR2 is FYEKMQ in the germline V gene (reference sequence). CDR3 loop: CASSIRGNPEAFF. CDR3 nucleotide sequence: TGTGCCAGCAGCATACGGGGTAACCCTGAAGCTTTCTTT.

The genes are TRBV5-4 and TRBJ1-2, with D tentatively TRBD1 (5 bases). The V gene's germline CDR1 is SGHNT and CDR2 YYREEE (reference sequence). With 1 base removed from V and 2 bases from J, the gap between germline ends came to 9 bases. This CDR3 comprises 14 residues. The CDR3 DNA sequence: TGTGCCAGCAGCTTGCCAGGGCAAAACTATGGCTACACCTTC. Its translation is CASSLPGQNYGYTF.

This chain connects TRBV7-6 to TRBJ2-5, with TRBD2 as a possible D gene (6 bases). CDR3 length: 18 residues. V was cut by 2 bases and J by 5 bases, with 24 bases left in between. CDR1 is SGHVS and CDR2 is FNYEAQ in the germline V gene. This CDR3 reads CASSLRAGGTTLSETQYF. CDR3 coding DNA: TGTGCCAGCAGCTTAAGAGCCGGGGGAACAACCCTCTCCGAGACCCAGTACTTC.

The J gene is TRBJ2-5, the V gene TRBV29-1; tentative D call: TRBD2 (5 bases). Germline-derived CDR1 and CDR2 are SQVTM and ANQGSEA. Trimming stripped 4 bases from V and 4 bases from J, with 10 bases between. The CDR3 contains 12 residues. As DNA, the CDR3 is TGCAGCGTTGCTCTAGCTGGAGAGACCCAGTACTTC. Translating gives CSVALAGETQYF.

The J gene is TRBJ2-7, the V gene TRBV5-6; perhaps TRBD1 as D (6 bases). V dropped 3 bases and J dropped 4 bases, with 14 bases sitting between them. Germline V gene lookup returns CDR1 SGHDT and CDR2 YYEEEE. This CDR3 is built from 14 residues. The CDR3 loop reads CASSSPGAEYEQYF. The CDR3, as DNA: TGTGCCAGCAGCTCGCCAGGGGCCGAATACGAGCAGTACTTC. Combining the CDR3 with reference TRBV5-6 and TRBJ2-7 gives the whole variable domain DAGVTQSPTHLIKTRGQQVTLRCSPKSGHDTVSWYQQALGQGPQFIFQYYEEEERQRGNFPDRFSGHQFPNYSSELNVNALLLGDSALYLCASSSPGAEYEQYFGPGTRLTVT.

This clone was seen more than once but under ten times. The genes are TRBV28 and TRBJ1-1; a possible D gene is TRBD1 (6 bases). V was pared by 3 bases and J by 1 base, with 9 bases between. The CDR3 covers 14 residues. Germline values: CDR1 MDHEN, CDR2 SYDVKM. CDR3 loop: CASSFLDRNTEAFF. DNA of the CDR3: TGTGCCAGCAGTTTCCTGGACAGGAACACTGAAGCTTTCTTT.

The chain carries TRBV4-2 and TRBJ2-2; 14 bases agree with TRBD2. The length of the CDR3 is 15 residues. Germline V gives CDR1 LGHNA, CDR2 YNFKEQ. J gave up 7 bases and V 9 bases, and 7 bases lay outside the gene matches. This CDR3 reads CASTRLAGGVGELFF. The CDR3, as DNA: TGTGCCAGTACTCGACTAGCGGGAGGGGTCGGGGAGCTGTTTTTT.

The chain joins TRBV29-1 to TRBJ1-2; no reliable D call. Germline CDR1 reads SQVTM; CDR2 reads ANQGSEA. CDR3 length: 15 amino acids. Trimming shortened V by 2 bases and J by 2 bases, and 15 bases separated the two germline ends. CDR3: CSVELRGNRNYGYTF. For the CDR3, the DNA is TGCAGCGTTGAACTCCGGGGAAATCGGAACTATGGCTACACCTTC.

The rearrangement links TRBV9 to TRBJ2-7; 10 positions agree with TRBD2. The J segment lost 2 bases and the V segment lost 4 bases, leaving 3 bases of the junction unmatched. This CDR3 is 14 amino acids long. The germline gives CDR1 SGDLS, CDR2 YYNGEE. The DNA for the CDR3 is TGTGCCAGCAGCCCGGGACTAGCGACCTACGAGCAGTACTTC. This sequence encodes CASSPGLATYEQYF. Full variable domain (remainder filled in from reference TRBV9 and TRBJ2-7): DSGVTQTPKHLITATGQRVTLRCSPRSGDLSVYWYQQSLDQGLQFLIQYYNGEERAKGNILERFSAQQFPDLHSELNLSSLELGDSALYFCASSPGLATYEQYFGPGTRLTVT.